This TCR beta chain was obtained from a study of T-cell memory formation after mild COVID-19. The overall study: The TCR clusters were mostly specific to one donor.

Germline lookup yields CDR1 MGHRA and CDR2 YSYEKL. This CDR3 comprises 17 residues. With V trimmed by 1 base and J by 2 bases, 6 bases remained unmatched. cDNA libraries for TCR alpha and TCR beta, carrying sample barcodes and UMIs, came from 5'RACE with constant-segment primers. In TCRdb, the 5' RACE reads were re-called with MiXCR into one record per CDR3 protein. The sample consists of under 110,000 distinct CDR3 sequences, 12% of them appearing once. In the case of this clonotype: Its antigen is unidentified.

Points from the study as a whole: CD8+ contracting clones occupied EMRA, while CD4+ ones occupied mainly CM and EM.

V usage is TRBV4-1 and J usage is TRBJ1-5; 9 positions agree with TRBD1. The sequenced sample consisted of PBMCs or a T cell subset sorted from them (not recorded which). This receptor was identified in an adult woman who had mild COVID-19 (a few samples of this study predate the infection). Cell type and time point are not known. CDR3 coding DNA: TGCGCCAGCAGCCAAGGGACAGGGGCAGGAGGCAATCAGCCCCAGCATTTT. Protein: CASSQGTGAGGNQPQHF.